The rows below give T cell receptor beta chains drawn from one sample of a study of blood T cell repertoires in COVID-19. The method was immunoSEQ multiplex PCR; TCRdb's version includes in-frame clones alone and lacks a portion of them. The table has about 180,000 clones, about 87% seen once. Source material: peripheral blood. Receptors originate from a man aged 40-49 years with active or convalescent COVID-19. Both conserved end residues are trimmed from each CDR3. D genes are given only for firm matches. Only part of the rows carry a size: once, few, many, or a class if the clone is expanded.

>NA|NA|17|TRBV28
ASSLKLKWREGFGYGYT
>NA|NA|11|TRBV6-2/TRBV6-3
ASSFYRQTEAF
>NA|TRBD2|13|TRBV28
ASSESAGGAYEQY
>NA|NA|11|TRBV5-1
ASSSQGFTEAF
>NA|TRBD1|13|TRBV30
AWSGNRGRGTEAF
>NA|NA|9|TRBV28
AASTVQPQH
>few|NA|14|TRBV30
AWSFPPGRTKETQY
>NA|TRBD1|11|TRBV2
ASSGTGVYEQY
>NA|TRBD1|14|TRBV24-1
ATSARGGTGVNEQF
>once|NA|11|TRBV29-1
SVEGQSYNEQF
>NA|TRBD1|11|TRBV4-1
ASSQQGQGSYT
>NA|TRBD1|13|TRBV7-3
ASSLRDSSYNEQF
>NA|TRBD1|14|TRBV4-1
ASSQERGQIQETQY
>NA|NA|11|TRBV6-2/TRBV6-3
ASSRGGNQPQH
>NA|TRBD1|14|TRBV10-3
AISMTGDSYNSPLH
>NA|TRBD1|11|TRBV29-1
SVQDRDSSPLH
>NA|TRBD1|12|TRBV30
AWSAGQAGNTIY
>NA|TRBD1|13|TRBV5-1
ASSNRTGYNYGYT
>NA|TRBD1|10|TRBV12-5
ASGMTGFGYT
>NA|TRBD2|14|TRBV10-1
ASSESVAGGRYEQF
>NA|NA|12|TRBV7-9
ASSLAAGGYEQY
>few|TRBD2|14|TRBV4-2
ASSQVSGGASETQY
>NA|TRBD1|16|TRBV18
ASSPTGDLPNASNEQF
>few|TRBD1|15|TRBV2
ASSEPADRRANYGYT
>NA|NA|11|TRBV30
AWSTTGNQPQH
>NA|NA|12|TRBV3-1/TRBV3-2
ASSKRGGVDEQF
>NA|NA|12|TRBV2
ASRGMGGHSPLH
>NA|TRBD1|12|TRBV5-1
ASSLGGGADGYT
>NA|TRBD1|15|TRBV27
ASSLFGDRGRRETQY
>NA|TRBD1|13|TRBV28
ASSLQGQLRYGYT
>once|NA|14|TRBV2
ASSETLFRGKETQY
>NA|TRBD1|13|TRBV19
ASSIVWTGPTEAF
>NA|NA|11|TRBV3-1/TRBV3-2
ASSLYRDSPLH
>NA|NA|13|TRBV30
AWSGGRRDTGELF
>NA|NA|13|TRBV2
ASSAETGHFLEQF
>NA|NA|10|TRBV7-9
ASRGQNREAF
>NA|NA|15|TRBV5-4
ASSRAGIQALNYGYT
>NA|TRBD1|15|TRBV10-3
AISGSQGQGISYEQY
>NA|TRBD1|13|TRBV5-6
ASSIQGRLLPEAF
>many|NA|12|TRBV9
ASSTGPRVGGYT
>once|NA|12|TRBV28
ASSTRTARGPQH
>NA|TRBD1|14|TRBV11-2
ASSPFLTGTANGYT
>NA|TRBD2|12|TRBV7-3
ASSPGLGADTQY
>NA|NA|12|TRBV28
ASSLLKGTNGYT
>NA|TRBD2|13|TRBV10-3
AISQLAGGQETQY
>NA|TRBD1|11|TRBV30
AWTRKGQYGYT
>NA|NA|12|TRBV6-5
ASIEESSVQPQH
>NA|NA|11|TRBV9
ASSAYNDYGYT
>NA|TRBD1|15|TRBV10-1
ASSGRDRAENNQPQH
>NA|TRBD1|17|TRBV30
AWSVGGQGTSSYNSPLH